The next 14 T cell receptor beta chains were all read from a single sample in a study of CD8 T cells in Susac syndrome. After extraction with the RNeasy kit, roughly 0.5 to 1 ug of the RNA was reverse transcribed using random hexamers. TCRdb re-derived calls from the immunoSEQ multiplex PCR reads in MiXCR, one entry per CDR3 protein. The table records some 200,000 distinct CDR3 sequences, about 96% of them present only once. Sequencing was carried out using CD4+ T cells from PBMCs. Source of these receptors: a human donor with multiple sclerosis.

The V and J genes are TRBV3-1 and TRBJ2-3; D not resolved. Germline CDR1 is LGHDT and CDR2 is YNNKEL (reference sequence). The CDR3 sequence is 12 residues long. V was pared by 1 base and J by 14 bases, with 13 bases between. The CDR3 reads CASSQGSGPGYF. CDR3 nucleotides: TGTGCCAGCAGCCAAGGTAGTGGCCCAGGGTATTTT.

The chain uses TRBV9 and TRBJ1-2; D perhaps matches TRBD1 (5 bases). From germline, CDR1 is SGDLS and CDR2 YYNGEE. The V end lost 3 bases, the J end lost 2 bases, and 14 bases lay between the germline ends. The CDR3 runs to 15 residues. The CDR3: CASSGAGRLNYGYTF. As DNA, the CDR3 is TGTGCCAGCAGCGGCGCGGGACGCCTAAACTATGGCTACACCTTC.

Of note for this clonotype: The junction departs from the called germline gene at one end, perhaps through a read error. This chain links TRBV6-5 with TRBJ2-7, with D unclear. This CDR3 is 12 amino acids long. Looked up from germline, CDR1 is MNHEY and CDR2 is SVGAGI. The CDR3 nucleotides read TGTGCCAGCAGTGACTCCCTTCGTGGGAAGTACTTC. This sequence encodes CASSDSLRGKYF.

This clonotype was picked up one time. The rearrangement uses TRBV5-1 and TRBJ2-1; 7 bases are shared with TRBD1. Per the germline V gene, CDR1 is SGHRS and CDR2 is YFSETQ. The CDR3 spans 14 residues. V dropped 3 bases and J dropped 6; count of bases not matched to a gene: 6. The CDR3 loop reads CASSYSDRLNEQFF. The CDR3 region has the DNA TGCGCCAGCAGCTATTCGGACAGGCTCAATGAGCAGTTCTTC.

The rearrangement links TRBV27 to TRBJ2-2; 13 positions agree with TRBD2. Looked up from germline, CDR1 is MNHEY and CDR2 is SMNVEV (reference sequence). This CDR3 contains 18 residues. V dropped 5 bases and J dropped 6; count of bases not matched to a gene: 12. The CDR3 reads CASSRASGTSGAPGELFF. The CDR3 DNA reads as TGTGCCAGCAGTCGGGCCTCGGGGACTAGCGGGGCCCCCGGGGAGCTGTTTTTT.

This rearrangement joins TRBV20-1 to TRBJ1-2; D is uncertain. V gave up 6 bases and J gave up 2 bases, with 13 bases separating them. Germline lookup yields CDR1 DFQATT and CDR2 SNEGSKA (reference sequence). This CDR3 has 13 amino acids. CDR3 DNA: TGCAGTGCACAATCCGGACGGAACTATGGCTACACCTTC. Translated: CSAQSGRNYGYTF.

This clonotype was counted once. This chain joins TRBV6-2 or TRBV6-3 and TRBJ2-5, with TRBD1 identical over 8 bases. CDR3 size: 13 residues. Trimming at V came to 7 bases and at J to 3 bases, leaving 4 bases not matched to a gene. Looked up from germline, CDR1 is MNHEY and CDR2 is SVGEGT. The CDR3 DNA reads TGTGCCAGCACTACGGACAGGGAAGAGACCCAGTACTTC. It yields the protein CASTTDREETQYF.

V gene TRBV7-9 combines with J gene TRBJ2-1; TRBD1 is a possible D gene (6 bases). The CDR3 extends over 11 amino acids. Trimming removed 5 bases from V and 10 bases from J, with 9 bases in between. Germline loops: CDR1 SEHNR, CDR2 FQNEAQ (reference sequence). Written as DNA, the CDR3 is TGTGCCAGCAGCAAAGGGACAGAGCAGTTCTTC. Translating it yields CASSKGTEQFF. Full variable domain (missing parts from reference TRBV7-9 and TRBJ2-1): DTGVSQNPRHKITKRGQNVTFRCDPISEHNRLYWYRQTLGQGPEFLTYFQNEAQLEKSRLLSDRFSAERPKGSFSTLEIQRTEQGDSAMYLCASSKGTEQFFGPGTRLTVL.

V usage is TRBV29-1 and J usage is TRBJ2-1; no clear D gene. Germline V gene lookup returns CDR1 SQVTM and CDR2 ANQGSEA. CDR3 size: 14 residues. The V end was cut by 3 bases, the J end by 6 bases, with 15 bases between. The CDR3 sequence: CSVEWHLRRNEQFF. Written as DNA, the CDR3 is TGCAGCGTTGAGTGGCACCTAAGGCGCAATGAGCAGTTCTTC.

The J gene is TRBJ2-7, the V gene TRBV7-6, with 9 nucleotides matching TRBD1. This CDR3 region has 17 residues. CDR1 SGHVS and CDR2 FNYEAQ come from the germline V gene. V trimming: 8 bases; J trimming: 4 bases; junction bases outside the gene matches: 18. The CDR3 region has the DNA TGTGCCAGCTTGTGGGGACAGGGTTTCTCACACGATTACGAGCAGTACTTC. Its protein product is CASLWGQGFSHDYEQYF.

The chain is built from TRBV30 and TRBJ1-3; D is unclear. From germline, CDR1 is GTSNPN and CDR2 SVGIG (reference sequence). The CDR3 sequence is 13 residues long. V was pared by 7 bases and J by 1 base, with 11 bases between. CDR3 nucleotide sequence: TGTGCCTCCCCGAGGGCATCTGGAAACACCATATATTTT. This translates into CASPRASGNTIYF.

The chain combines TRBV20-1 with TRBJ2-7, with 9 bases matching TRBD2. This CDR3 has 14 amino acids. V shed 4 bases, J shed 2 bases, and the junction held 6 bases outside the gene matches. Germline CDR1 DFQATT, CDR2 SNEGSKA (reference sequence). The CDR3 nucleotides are TGCAGTGCTACTCTAGCGGGACAAACCTACGAGCAGTACTTC. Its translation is CSATLAGQTYEQYF.

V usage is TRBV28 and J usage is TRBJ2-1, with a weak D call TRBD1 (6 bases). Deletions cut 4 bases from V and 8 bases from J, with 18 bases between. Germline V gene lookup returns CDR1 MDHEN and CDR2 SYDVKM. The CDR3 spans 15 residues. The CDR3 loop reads CASSSPSPPGDEQFF. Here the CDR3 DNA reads TGTGCCAGCAGTTCGCCCTCACCCCCAGGGGATGAGCAGTTCTTC.

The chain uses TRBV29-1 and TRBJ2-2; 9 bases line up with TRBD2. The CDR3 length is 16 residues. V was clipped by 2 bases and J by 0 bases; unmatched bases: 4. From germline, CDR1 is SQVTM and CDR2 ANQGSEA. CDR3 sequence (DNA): TGCAGCGTTGAATTGGCGGGAGGGCCGAACACCGGGGAGCTGTTTTTT. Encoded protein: CSVELAGGPNTGELFF.